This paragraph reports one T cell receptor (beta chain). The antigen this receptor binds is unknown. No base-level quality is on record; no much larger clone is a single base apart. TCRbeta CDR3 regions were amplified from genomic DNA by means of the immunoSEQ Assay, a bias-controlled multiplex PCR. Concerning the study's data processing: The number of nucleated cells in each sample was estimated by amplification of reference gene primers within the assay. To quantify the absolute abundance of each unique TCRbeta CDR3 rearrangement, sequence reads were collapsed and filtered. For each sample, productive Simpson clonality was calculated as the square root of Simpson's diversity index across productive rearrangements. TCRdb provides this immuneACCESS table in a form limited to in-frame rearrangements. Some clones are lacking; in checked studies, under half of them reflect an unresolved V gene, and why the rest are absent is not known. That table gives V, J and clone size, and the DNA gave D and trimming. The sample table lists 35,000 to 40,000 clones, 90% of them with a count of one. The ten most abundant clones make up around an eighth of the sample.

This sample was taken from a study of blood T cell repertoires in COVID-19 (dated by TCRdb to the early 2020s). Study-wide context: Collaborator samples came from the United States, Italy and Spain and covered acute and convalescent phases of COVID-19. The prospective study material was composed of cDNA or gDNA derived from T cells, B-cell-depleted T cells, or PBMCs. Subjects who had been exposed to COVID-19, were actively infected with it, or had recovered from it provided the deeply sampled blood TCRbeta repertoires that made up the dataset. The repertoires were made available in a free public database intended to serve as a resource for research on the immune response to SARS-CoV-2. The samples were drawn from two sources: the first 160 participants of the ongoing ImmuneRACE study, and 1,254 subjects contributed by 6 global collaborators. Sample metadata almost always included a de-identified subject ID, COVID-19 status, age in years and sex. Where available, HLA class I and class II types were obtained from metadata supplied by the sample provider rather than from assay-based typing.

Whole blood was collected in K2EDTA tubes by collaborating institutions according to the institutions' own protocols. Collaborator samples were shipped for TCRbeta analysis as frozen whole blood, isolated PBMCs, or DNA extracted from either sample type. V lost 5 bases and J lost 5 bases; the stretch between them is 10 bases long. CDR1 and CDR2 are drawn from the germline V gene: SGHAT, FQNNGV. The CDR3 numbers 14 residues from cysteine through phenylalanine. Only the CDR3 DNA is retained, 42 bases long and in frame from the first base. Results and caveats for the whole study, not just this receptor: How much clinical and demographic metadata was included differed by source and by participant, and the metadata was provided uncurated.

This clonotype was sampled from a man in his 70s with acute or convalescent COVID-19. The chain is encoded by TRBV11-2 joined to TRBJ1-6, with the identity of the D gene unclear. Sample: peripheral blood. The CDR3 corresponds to CASSQKFNNSPLHF. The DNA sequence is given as TGTGCCAGCAGCCAAAAATTCAATAATTCACCCCTCCACTTT.